This T cell receptor beta chain appears in the sequencing data of a study of T cell responses to AZD1222 COVID-19 vaccine. Findings and limits, study-wide: Nearly half of spike-specific TCRs reportedly target variant regions that are unmutated in the B.1.351 and B.1.1.7 variants. Vaccination with two AZD1222 doses was followed by a rise in Spike-specific TCR breadth and depth. Clonal diversity was possibly underestimated; the donors were predominantly white British and more often female. Spike regions recognized by vaccine-associated CD4 TCRs spanned the protein, led by 160-218 and 743-854.

As concerns this clone: What it binds is unknown.

Produced via immunoSEQ multiplex PCR; TCRdb's table is partial and in-frame only. The repertoire has over 110,000 clones, roughly 92% of them found once; the top ten carry around 10%. V was trimmed by 0 bases and J by 6 bases, leaving 5 bases between them. Looked up from germline, CDR1 is GTSNPN and CDR2 is SVGIG (reference sequence). CDR3 length: 11 residues. Sequences were derived from peripheral blood, sampled 28 days after the second AZD1222 dose. The V call is TRBV30, the J call TRBJ1-2; D ambiguous. This TCR was recovered from an adult who received the AZD1222 COVID-19 vaccine. CDR3 amino acids: CAWSVRNGYTF. The CDR3 DNA is TGTGCCTGGAGTGTTCGCAATGGCTACACCTTC.